This TCR beta chain was sequenced during a study of OX40 agonist ivuxolimab in advanced cancers. The wider study: Intravenous ivuxolimab at 0.01 to 10 mg/kg was given to patients every 2 weeks.

Profiled with immunoSEQ multiplex PCR; TCRdb holds only in-frame clones, not every one. The sample consists of about 88,000 clones, approximately 85% of them appearing once. This CDR3 comprises 15 residues. Germline CDR1 is SGDLS and CDR2 is YYNGEE. The J segment lost 2 bases and the V segment lost 3 bases, leaving 5 bases of the junction unmatched. This chain joins TRBV9 and TRBJ2-5; 9 bases line up with TRBD1. This TCR derives from an adult with an advanced solid tumor such as melanoma, head and neck, liver or kidney cancer. Source: CD4+ or CD8+ T cells sorted from blood, taken in a trial of the OX40 agonist ivuxolimab. Here the CDR3 reads CASSEQTGGQETQYF. The CDR3 DNA follows: TGTGCCAGCAGCGAACAGACAGGGGGTCAAGAGACCCAGTACTTC.